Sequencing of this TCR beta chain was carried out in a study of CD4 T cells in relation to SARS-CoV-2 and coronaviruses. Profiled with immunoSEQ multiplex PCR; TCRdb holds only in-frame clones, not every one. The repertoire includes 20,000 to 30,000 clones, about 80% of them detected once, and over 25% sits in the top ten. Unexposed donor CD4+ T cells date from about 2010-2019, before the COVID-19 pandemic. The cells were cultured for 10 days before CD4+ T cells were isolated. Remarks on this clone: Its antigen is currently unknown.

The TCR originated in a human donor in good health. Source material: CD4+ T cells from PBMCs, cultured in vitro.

CDR3 DNA: TGTGCCAGCAGTCGGTCCCCCTTAGCGGGAGAGACCCAGTACTTC. Translation: CASSRSPLAGETQYF. V usage is TRBV7-3 and J usage is TRBJ2-5, with 7 bases fitting TRBD2. This CDR3 has 15 residues. V shed 6 bases and J 4 bases; nucleotides not matched to a gene: 11. CDR1 is SGHTA, CDR2 FQGTGA, per germline.